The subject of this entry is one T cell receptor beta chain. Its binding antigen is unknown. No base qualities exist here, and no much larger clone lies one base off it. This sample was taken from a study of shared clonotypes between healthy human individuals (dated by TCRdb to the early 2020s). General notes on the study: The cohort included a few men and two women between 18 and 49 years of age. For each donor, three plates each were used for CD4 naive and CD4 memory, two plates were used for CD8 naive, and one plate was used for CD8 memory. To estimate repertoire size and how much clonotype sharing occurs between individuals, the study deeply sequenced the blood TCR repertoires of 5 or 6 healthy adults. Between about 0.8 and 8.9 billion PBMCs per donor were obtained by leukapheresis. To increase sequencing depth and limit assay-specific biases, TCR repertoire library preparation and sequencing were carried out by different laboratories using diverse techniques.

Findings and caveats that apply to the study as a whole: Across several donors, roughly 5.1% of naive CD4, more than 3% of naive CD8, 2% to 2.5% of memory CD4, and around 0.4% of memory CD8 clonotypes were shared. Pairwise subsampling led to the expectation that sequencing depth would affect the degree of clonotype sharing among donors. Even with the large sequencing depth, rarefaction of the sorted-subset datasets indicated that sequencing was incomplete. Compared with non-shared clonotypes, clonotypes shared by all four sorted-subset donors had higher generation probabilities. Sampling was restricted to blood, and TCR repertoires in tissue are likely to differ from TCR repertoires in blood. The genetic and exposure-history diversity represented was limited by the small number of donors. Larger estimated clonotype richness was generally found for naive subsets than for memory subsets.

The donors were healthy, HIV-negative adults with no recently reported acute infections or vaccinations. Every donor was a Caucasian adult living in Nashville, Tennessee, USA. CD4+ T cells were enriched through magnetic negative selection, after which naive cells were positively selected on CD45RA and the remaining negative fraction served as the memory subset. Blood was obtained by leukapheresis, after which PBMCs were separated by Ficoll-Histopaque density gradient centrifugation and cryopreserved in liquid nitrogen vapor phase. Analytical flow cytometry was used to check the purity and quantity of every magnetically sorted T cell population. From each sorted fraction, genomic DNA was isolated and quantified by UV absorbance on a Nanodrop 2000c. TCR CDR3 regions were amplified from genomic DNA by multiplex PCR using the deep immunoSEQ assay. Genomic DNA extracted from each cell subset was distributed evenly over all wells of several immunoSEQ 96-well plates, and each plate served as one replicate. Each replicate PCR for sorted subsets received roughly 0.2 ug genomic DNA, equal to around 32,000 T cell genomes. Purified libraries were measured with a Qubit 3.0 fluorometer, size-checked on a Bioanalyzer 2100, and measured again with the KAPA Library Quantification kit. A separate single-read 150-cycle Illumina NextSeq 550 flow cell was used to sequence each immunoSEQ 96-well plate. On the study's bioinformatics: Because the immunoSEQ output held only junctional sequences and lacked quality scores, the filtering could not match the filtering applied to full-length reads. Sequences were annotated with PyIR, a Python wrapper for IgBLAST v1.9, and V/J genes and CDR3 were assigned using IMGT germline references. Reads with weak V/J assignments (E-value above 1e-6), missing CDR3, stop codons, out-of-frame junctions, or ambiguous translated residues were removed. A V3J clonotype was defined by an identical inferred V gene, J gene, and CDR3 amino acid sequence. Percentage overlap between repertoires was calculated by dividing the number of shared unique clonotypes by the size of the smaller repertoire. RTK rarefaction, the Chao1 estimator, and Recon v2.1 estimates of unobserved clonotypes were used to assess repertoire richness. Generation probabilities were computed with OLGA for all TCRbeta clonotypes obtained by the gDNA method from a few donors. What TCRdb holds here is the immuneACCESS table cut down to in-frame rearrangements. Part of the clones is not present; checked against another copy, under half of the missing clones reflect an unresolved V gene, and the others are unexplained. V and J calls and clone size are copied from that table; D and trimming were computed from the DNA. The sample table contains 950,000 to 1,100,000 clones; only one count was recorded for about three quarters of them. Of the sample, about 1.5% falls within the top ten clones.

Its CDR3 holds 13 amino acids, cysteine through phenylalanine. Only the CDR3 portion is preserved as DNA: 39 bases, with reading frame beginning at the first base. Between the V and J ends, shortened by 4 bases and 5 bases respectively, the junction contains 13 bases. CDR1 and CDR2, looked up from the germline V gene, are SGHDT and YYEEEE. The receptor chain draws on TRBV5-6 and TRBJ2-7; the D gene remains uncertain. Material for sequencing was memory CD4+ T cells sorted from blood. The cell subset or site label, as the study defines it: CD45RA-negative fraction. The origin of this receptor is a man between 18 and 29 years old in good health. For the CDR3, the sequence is CASSAQTRNEQYF. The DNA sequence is TGTGCCAGCAGCGCCCAAACAAGGAACGAGCAGTACTTC.